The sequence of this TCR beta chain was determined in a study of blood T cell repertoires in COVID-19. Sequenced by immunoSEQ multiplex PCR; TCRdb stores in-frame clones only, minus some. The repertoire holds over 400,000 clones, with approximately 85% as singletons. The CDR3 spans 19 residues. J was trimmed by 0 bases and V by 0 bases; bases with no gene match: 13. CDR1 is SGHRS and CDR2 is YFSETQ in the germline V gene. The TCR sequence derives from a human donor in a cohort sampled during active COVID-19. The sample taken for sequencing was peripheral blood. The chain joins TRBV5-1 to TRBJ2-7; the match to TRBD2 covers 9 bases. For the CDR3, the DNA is TGCGCCAGCAGCTTGGCCCGGGCTAGCGGGACGAACCTCTCCTACGAGCAGTACTTC. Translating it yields CASSLARASGTNLSYEQYF.